This T cell receptor beta chain was captured in a study of naive and memory T cell subsets. Overall study findings and caveats: Naive repertoires, especially CD8, held a few larger clonotypes, possibly memory cells re-expressing CD45RA. Clonotypes here are unpaired alpha or beta chain sequences.

CDR1 is DFQATT and CDR2 is SNEGSKA in the germline V gene (reference sequence). The CDR3 totals 16 residues. The germline V and J ends were trimmed by 5 bases and 7 bases, with 24 bases remaining between them. The beta constant-region primer was an equimolar mix of two oligonucleotides covering TRBC1 and TRBC2. The ligated cDNA underwent four PCR rounds using SP2 and nested alpha and beta constant-region primers. TCRdb itself ran the UMI-ligation and nested PCR reads through MiXCR, one entry per CDR3 protein. Among roughly 140,000 distinct CDR3 sequences, around 21% were seen once, and the ten largest hold approximately 0.63%. From the second PCR step, alpha and beta chains were amplified apart. Cells stained for CD3, CD4, CD8, CD45RA, CD27 and viability were sorted into four CD45RA/CD27 subsets. This clonotype was observed a few times. Its cognate antigen is unknown.

Specimen: naive CD8+ T cells from blood. The rearrangement uses TRBV20-1 and TRBJ2-1; tentatively, D is TRBD2 (6 bases). The TCR comes from a human donor in good health. The CDR3 DNA follows: TGCAGTGCTTCTGGAACCGGGACTCCGAGTCGAAATGAGCAGTTCTTC. Translated, it gives CSASGTGTPSRNEQFF.